Below, 14 T cell receptor beta chains from the same sample are listed, as sequenced in a study of CD8 T cells in ankylosing spondylitis. General study points: One TCR beta motif, made up of under ten highly homologous variants, appeared characteristic of ankylosing spondylitis blood.

These receptors' targets are unknown. TCRdb recomputed calls from the 5' RACE reads with MiXCR, one row per CDR3 protein. The sample shows about 480,000 distinct CDR3 sequences, 17% of them seen only once. Sequencing was carried out using blood, either unsorted or a sorted T cell fraction (not recorded which). The receptors stem from a male donor with ankylosing spondylitis.

This clonotype has just a few counts. This rearrangement joins TRBV10-3 to TRBJ1-6, with D possibly being TRBD1 (5 bases). The germline V gene encodes CDR1 ENHRY and CDR2 SYGVKD. V was pared by 2 bases and J by 7 bases, with 9 bases between. The CDR3 runs to 14 residues. Here the CDR3 reads CAISEGAGNSPLHF. In nucleotides, the CDR3 is TGTGCCATCAGTGAGGGGGCGGGGAATTCACCCCTCCACTTT.

V and J are TRBV7-3 and TRBJ2-7, with D possibly matching TRBD2 (6 bases). Deletions cut 0 bases from V and 9 bases from J, with 12 bases between. CDR3 length equals 13 residues. Germline CDR1 and CDR2: SGHTA and FQGTGA. The CDR3 nucleotides read TGTGCCAGCAGCTTAACCCCCCTGGGAGGGCAGTACTTC. Protein product: CASSLTPLGGQYF.

Only a few counts were recorded for this clonotype. The chain couples TRBV20-1 to TRBJ2-7; 7 bases match TRBD1. V shed 5 bases and J 3 bases; nucleotides not matched to a gene: 10. The CDR3 has 14 amino acids. CDR1 and CDR2 (germline): DFQATT, SNEGSKA (reference sequence). DNA of the CDR3: TGCAGTGCTTTACCGGACAGGTCTGACTACGAGCAGTACTTC. Amino acids: CSALPDRSDYEQYF.

At least ten counts were recorded for this clonotype. Because the CDR3's place on the DNA is in doubt, the DNA is left out and the CDR3 is given as listed by TCRdb. The rearrangement joins TRBV6-5 to TRBJ1-3. Germline CDR1 MNHEY, CDR2 SVGAGI. The CDR3 is 16 residues long, ends included. CDR3 protein: CASSTSYVGSGNTIYF.

This clonotype was recorded a few times. The V gene is TRBV7-9, the J gene TRBJ1-2; unclear D gene. The CDR3 sequence is 11 residues long. Germline lookup yields CDR1 SEHNR and CDR2 FQNEAQ (reference sequence). Deletions cut 5 bases from V and 3 bases from J, with 4 bases between. The CDR3 reads CASSPDYGYTF. CDR3 in DNA: TGTGCCAGCAGCCCGGACTATGGCTACACCTTC.

The table lists this clonotype with a few counts. The V gene is TRBV20-1, the J gene TRBJ2-7; D gene ambiguous. V was shortened by 1 base and J by 2 bases, with 9 bases between the two germline ends. CDR1 and CDR2 from the germline V gene are DFQATT and SNEGSKA (reference sequence). The CDR3 has 13 residues. For the CDR3, the DNA is TGCAGTGCTAGAGGGGCAGCAACCTACGAGCAGTACTTC. Translation: CSARGAATYEQYF.

CDR3 region: CASSLKASGAWDEQYF. CDR3 sequence (DNA): TGTGCCAGCAGCTTAAAAGCTAGCGGGGCTTGGGACGAGCAGTACTTC. The chain recombines TRBV7-2 with TRBJ2-7; 9 nucleotides line up with TRBD2. The germline V gene has CDR1 SGHTA and CDR2 FQGNSA. V trimming: 2 bases; J trimming: 5 bases; junction bases outside the gene matches: 10. CDR3 length: 16 amino acids.

The table lists this clonotype with a few counts. V and J are TRBV20-1 and TRBJ2-1, with TRBD2 matching over 9 bases. Trimming removed 5 bases from V and 8 bases from J; junction bases left unmatched: 10. In germline, CDR1 is DFQATT, CDR2 SNEGSKA (reference sequence). The CDR3 sequence is 14 residues long. This chain's CDR3 is CSAYNSGRRDEQFF. The CDR3 nucleotides read TGCAGTGCTTATAATAGCGGGAGAAGGGATGAGCAGTTCTTC.

The V gene is TRBV5-1, the J gene TRBJ1-6, with D possibly TRBD1 on 6 matching bases. From germline, CDR1 is SGHRS and CDR2 YFSETQ. Trimming cost V 0 bases and J 7 bases, with 8 bases left between them. This CDR3 is built from 14 residues. DNA for the CDR3: TGCGCCAGCAGCTTGGACGGGGGCAATTCACCCCTCCACTTT. Amino acid sequence: CASSLDGGNSPLHF. Full variable domain (outside the CDR3, taken from reference TRBV5-1 and TRBJ1-6): KAGVTQTPRYLIKTRGQQVTLSCSPISGHRSVSWYQQTPGQGLQFLFEYFSETQRNKGNFPGRFSGRQFSNSRSEMNVSTLELGDSALYLCASSLDGGNSPLHFGNGTRLTVT.

The genes are TRBV12-3 or TRBV12-4 and TRBJ2-3; 8 nucleotides line up with TRBD1. This CDR3 is built from 12 residues. V was clipped by 6 bases and J by 7 bases; unmatched bases: 3. The CDR3 nucleotides read TGTGCCAGCAGAGGGACAGGAAATACGCAGTATTTT. This sequence encodes CASRGTGNTQYF.

This clonotype was counted only a few times. This chain connects TRBV5-1 to TRBJ2-4, with D maybe TRBD2 (5 bases). Trimming left V 0 bases short and J 9 bases short, with 13 bases between. The CDR3 covers 14 residues. Germline lookup yields CDR1 SGHRS and CDR2 YFSETQ. This CDR3 is CASSLETLGSIQYF. Here the CDR3 DNA reads TGCGCCAGCAGCTTGGAAACTCTAGGGAGCATTCAGTACTTC.

This clonotype has a handful of counts. The V gene is TRBV2, the J gene TRBJ1-4; a weak D match, TRBD1 (6 bases). Trimming shortened V by 8 bases and J by 1 base, and 14 bases separated the two germline ends. Per germline, CDR1 SNHLY and CDR2 FYNNEI. The CDR3 loop spans 15 amino acids. The chain's CDR3 is CASHREGLTNEKLFF. The CDR3 bases are TGTGCCAGCCACAGGGAGGGCCTAACTAATGAAAAACTGTTTTTT.

In this sample, this clonotype turned up many times. The chain couples TRBV12-3 or TRBV12-4 to TRBJ2-7, with D possibly being TRBD1 (6 bases). V shed 6 bases and J shed 1 base, with 7 bases lying between them. The CDR3 length is 12 residues. The CDR3 DNA follows: TGTGCCAGCAGAGGGGGTTCCTACGAGCAGTACTTC. Protein product: CASRGGSYEQYF.

The chain uses TRBV27 and TRBJ1-1; tentative D call: TRBD1 (6 bases). V was shortened by 6 bases and J by 0 bases, with 14 bases between the two germline ends. The CDR3 is 15 residues long. The germline V gene has CDR1 MNHEY and CDR2 SMNVEV (reference sequence). In DNA form, the CDR3 reads TGTGCCAGCAGACCGATTGGACAGCTGAACACTGAAGCTTTCTTT. Protein: CASRPIGQLNTEAFF.